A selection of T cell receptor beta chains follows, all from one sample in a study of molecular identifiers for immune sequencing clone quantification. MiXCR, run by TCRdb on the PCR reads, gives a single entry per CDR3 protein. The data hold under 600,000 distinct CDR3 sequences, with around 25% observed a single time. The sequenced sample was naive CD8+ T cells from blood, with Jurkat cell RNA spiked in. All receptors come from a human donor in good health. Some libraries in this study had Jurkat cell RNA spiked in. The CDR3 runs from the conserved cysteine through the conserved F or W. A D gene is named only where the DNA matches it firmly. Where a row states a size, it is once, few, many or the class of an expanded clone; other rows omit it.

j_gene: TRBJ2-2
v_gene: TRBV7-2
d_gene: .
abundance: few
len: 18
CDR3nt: TGTGCCAGCAGCTCGCTCCCAGACAGAACGTTCTTGACCGGGGAGCTGTTTTTT
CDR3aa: CASSSLPDRTFLTGELFF

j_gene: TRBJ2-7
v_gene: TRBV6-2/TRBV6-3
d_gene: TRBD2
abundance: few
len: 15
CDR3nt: TGTGCCAGCAGTTCCTTTAGCGGGGGCACCTACGAGCAGTACTTC
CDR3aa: CASSSFSGGTYEQYF

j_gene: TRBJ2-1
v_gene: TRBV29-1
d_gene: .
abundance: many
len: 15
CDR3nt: TGCAGCGTTGAAGATCTGGATAGCTGGTACAATGAGCAGTTCTTC
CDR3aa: CSVEDLDSWYNEQFF

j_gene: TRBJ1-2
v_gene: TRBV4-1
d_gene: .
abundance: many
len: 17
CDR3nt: TGCGCCAGCAGCCAAGTTCAGGAAGAGGGGACCTACTATGGCTACACCTTC
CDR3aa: CASSQVQEEGTYYGYTF

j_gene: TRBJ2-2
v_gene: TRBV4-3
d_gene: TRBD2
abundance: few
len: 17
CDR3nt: TGCGCCAGCAGCCAAGATGAACTAGCGGGGAATGCCGGGGAGCTGTTTTTT
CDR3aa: CASSQDELAGNAGELFF

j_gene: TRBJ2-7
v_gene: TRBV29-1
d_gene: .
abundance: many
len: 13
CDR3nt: TGCAGCGCTGGGACGGAAAACTCCTACGAGCAGTACTTC
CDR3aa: CSAGTENSYEQYF

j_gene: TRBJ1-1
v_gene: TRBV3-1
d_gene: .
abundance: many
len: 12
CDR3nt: TGTGCCAGCAGCCAACGATCCTCCGAAGCTTTCTTT
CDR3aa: CASSQRSSEAFF

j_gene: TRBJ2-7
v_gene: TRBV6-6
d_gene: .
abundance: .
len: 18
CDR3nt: TGTGCCAGCAGTTGGGATATTCGCAGCGGAAGGAGCTCCTACGAGCAGTACTTC
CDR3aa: CASSWDIRSGRSSYEQYF

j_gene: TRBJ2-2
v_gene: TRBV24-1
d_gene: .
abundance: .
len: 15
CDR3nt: TGTGCCACCAGTGAGCGGGGACTGAACACCGGGGAGCTGTTTTTT
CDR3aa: CATSERGLNTGELFF

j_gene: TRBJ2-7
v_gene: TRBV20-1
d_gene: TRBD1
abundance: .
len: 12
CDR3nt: TGCAGTGCGCCTGGGACAGTCTACGAGCAGTACTTC
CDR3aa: CSAPGTVYEQYF

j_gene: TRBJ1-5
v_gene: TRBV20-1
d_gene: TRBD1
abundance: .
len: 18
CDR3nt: TGCAGTGCTAGAGATCTGTATGGACAGGGGGGTGCACGTCCGCCCCCGCATTTT
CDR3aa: CSARDLYGQGGARPPPHF

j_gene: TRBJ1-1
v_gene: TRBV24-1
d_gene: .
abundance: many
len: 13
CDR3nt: TGTGCCACCAGTGATCCGACCATCACTGAAGCTTTCTTT
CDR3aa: CATSDPTITEAFF

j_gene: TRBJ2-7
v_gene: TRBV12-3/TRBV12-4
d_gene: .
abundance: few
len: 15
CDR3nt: TGTGCCAGCAGTGCTCCCAGGGTAGGGGCCTACGAGCAGTACTTC
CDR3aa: CASSAPRVGAYEQYF

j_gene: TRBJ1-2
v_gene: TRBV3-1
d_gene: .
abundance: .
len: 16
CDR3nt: TGTGCCAGCAGCCAAGAGATGGCACTGACTAACTATGGCTACACCTTC
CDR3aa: CASSQEMALTNYGYTF

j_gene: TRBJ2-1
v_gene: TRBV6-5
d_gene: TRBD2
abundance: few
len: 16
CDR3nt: TGTGCCGGCAGTTATGGGCTAGCGGGAGGCTACAATGAGCAGTTCTTC
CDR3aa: CAGSYGLAGGYNEQFF

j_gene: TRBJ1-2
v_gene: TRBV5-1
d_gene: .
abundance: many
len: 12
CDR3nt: TGCGCCAGCAGCTTGGACGGCTATGGCTACACCTTC
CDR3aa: CASSLDGYGYTF

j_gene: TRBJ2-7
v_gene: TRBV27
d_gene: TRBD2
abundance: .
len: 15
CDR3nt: TGTGCCAGCAGACCTTTAGCGGGGGCATCCTACGAGCAGTACTTC
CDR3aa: CASRPLAGASYEQYF

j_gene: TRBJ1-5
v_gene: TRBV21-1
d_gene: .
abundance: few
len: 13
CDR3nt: TGTGCCAGACAGGTGACCGTCGATCAGCCCCAGCATTTT
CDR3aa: CARQVTVDQPQHF

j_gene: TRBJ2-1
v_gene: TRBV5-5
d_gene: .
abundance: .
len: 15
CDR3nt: TGTGCCAGCAGCCGGATGCATACCCTCGGCAATGAGCAGTTGTTC
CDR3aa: CASSRMHTLGNEQLF